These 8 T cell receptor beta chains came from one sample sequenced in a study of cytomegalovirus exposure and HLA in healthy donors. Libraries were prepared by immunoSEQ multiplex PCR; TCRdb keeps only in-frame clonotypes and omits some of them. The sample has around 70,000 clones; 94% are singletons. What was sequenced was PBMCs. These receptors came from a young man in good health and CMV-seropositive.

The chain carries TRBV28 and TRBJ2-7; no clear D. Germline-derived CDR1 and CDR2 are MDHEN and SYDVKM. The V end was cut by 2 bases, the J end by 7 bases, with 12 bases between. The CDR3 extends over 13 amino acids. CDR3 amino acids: CASSLPNFEEQYF. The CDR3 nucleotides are TGTGCCAGCAGTTTACCCAACTTCGAGGAGCAGTACTTC.

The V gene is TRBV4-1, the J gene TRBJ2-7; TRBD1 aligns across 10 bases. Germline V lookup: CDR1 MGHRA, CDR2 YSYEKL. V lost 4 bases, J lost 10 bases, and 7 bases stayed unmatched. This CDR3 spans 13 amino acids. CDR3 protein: CASSPGQGVKQYF. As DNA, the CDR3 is TGCGCCAGCAGCCCCGGACAGGGGGTGAAACAGTACTTC.

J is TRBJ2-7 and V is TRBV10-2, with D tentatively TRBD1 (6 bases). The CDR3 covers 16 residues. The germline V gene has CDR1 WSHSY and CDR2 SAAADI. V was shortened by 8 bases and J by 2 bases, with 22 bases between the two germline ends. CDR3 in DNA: TGCGCCAGCGGGGCACAGGGTCTAGCTTCCACCTACGAGCAGTACTTC. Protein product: CASGAQGLASTYEQYF.

The CDR3 DNA follows: TGTGCCTGGCGAGCGGGAGCAAGAAGCACAGATACGCAGTATTTT. This translates into CAWRAGARSTDTQYF. The chain is built from TRBV30 and TRBJ2-3, with TRBD2 matching over 8 bases. This CDR3 has 15 residues. In germline, CDR1 is GTSNPN, CDR2 SVGIG (reference sequence). Trimming at V came to 5 bases and at J to 0 bases, leaving 7 bases not matched to a gene.

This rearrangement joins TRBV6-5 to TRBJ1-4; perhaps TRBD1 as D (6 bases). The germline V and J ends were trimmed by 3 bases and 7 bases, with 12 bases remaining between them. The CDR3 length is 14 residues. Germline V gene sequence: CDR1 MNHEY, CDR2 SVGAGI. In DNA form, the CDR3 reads TGTGCCAGCAGTTATGGGGGGGCCGGTGAAAAACTGTTTTTT. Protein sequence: CASSYGGAGEKLFF.

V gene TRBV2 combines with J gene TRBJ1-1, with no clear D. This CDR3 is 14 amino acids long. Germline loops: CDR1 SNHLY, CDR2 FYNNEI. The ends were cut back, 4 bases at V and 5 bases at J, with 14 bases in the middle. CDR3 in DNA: TGTGCCAGCAGTGGGGAGGGATATCGGACTGAAGCTTTCTTT. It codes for CASSGEGYRTEAFF. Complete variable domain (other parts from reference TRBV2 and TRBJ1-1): EPEVTQTPSHQVTQMGQEVILRCVPISNHLYFYWYRQILGQKVEFLVSFYNNEISEKSEIFDDQFSVERPDGSNFTLKIRSTKLEDSAMYFCASSGEGYRTEAFFGQGTRLTVV.

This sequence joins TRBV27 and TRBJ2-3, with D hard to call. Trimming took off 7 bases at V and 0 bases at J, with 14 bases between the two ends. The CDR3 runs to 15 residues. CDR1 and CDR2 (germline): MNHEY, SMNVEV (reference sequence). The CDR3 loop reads CASTLSRLSTDTQYF. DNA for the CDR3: TGTGCCAGCACCCTTTCCCGACTTAGCACAGATACGCAGTATTTT.

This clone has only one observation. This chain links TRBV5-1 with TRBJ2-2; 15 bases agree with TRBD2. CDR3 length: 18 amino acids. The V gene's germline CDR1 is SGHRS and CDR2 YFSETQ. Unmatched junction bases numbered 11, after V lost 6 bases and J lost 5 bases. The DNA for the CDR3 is TGCGCCAGCACCGAAGGGGGACTAGCGGGAGGTCTGACCGGGGAGCTGTTTTTT. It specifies CASTEGGLAGGLTGELFF.